This T cell receptor beta chain was obtained from a study of blood T cells in healthy people across ages. For the second PCR, which ran for about 6 to 11 cycles, a sample-barcoded 5' primer and a J-beta primer mix were used. MiXCR was run by TCRdb on the 5' RACE reads, yielding one entry per CDR3 protein. The sample comprises roughly 800,000 distinct CDR3 sequences, 25% to 30% of which are singletons, and 2.5% to 3.5% rests with the top ten. Notes on this clonotype: This CDR3 is missing its conserved last phenylalanine or tryptophan, likely due to a read error.

Per the germline V gene, CDR1 is SGHRS and CDR2 is YFSETQ. This CDR3 is built from 15 residues. Trimming removed 5 bases from V and 2 bases from J, with 16 bases in between. These records were also assigned to another study, of T cells of mothers and their children. Per that study: It was related mother-child pairs that showed slightly higher overlap than unrelated pairs, without reaching significance.

The sequence derives from a boy aged 5-17 years in good health. The sequenced sample was blood. The chain recombines TRBV5-1 with TRBJ2-5; D is uncertain. The CDR3 spells CASSKGPERQETQYL. CDR3 sequence (DNA): TGCGCCAGCAGTAAAGGTCCAGAAAGGCAAGAGACCCAGTACCTC.